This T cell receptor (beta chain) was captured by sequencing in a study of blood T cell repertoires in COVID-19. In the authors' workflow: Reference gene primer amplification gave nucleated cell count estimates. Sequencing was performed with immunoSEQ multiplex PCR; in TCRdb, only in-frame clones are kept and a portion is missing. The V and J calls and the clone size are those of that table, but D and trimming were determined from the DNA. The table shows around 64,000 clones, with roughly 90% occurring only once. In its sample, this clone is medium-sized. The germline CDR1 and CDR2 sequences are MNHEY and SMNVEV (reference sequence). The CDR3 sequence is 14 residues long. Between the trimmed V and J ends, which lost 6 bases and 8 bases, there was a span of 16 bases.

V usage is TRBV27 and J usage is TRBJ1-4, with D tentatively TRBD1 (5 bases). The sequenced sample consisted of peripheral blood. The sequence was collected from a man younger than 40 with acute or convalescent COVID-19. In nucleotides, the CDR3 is TGTGCCAGCAGCCCAAGGTTTGGGGCAGAAAAACTGTTTTTT. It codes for CASSPRFGAEKLFF.